Listed below are T cell receptor beta chains from one sample, sequenced in a study of shared clonotypes between healthy human individuals. Using immunoSEQ multiplex PCR, the repertoire was profiled, and TCRdb retains in-frame clones only, with some absent. The repertoire has about 2.3 million clones, approximately 90% of them found once; the top ten carry 0.37%. The sample comprised naive CD4+ T cells from PBMCs. The receptors were sampled from a man aged 18 to 30 in good health. Some clones in this sample may be carry-over from other donors' samples. The CDR3 runs from the conserved cysteine through the conserved F or W. The size field is filled for only some rows; it gives once, few, many or a size class.

size	V	J	CDR3
-	TRBV4-3	TRBJ2-7	CASSQMKGISEQYF
-	TRBV5-1	TRBJ2-2	CASRAAHRSTGELFF
-	TRBV7-6	TRBJ1-1	CASSVQGAPNTEAFF
-	TRBV7-2	TRBJ2-5	CASSLNTYQETQYF
-	TRBV6-6	TRBJ2-7	CASSPIGGAYEQYF
-	TRBV7-3	TRBJ2-6	CASSWDSSGANVLTF
-	TRBV18	TRBJ2-5	CASSPITSGSRPGTQYF
-	TRBV6-5	TRBJ2-7	CASSRGARDEQYF
-	TRBV28	TRBJ2-5	CASRVMGQGGETQYF
-	TRBV9	TRBJ1-1	CASSVGGSRDTEAFF
-	TRBV28	TRBJ2-5	CASTFGGTSGQETQYF
-	TRBV10-3	TRBJ2-5	CAISVSEDSGTQYF
-	TRBV18	TRBJ1-1	CASAGGRNTEAFF
-	TRBV5-1	TRBJ2-5	CASSGTPIGTGGETQYF
-	TRBV7-9	TRBJ2-3	CASSSRKGSTDTQYF
-	TRBV27	TRBJ2-4	CASSWDRDPLNIQYF
few	TRBV10-3	TRBJ2-1	CAIRWTSGSNEQFF
-	TRBV6-1	TRBJ2-7	CASSTLAGGAYEQYF
-	TRBV7-2	TRBJ1-5	CASSFFKGSRNQPQHF
-	TRBV4-1	TRBJ1-1	CASSQGGRRGLTEAFF
-	TRBV11-2	TRBJ2-7	CASSLRPEGVTYEQYF
-	TRBV28	TRBJ2-5	CASRPGLGLETQYF
-	TRBV11-2	TRBJ2-7	CASSPRTSGRYEQYF
-	TRBV5-1	TRBJ2-2	CASSFSGRGITGELFF
-	TRBV28	TRBJ1-5	CASSGTPLDWPQHF
-	TRBV9	TRBJ1-4	CASSVGAGGTEKLFF
-	TRBV7-3	TRBJ2-1	CASSSQSMGGSSYNEQFF
-	TRBV5-1	TRBJ2-3	CASSLGGQMGDTQYF
-	TRBV27	TRBJ2-1	CATIGTPGRGEQFF
-	TRBV7-2	TRBJ1-5	CASSLVSGLDQPQHF